This T cell receptor (beta chain) was sequenced during a study of CD8 T cells in Susac syndrome. The CDR3 is made up of 15 amino acids. Trimming stripped 5 bases from V and 0 bases from J, with 12 bases between. Germline V CDR1 and CDR2: MDHEN, SYDVKM. RNA totalling about 0.5 to 1 ug underwent reverse transcription with random hexamers. Via MiXCR, TCRdb re-called the immunoSEQ multiplex PCR reads, giving one row per CDR3 protein. The sample lists about 85,000 distinct CDR3 sequences; about 95% were seen once. Sequencing used CD8+ T cells from PBMCs. The clonotype comes from a human donor with Susac syndrome. The genes are TRBV28 and TRBJ2-3; D not certain. Written as DNA, the CDR3 is TGTGCCAGCAGTCTCCGGACGGAGAGCACAGATACGCAGTATTTT. Encoded protein: CASSLRTESTDTQYF.